The entry below gives a single T cell receptor (beta chain) sequence along with its context. What it binds is not known. The data originate from a study of T cell responses to AZD1222 COVID-19 vaccine. Whole-study results and caveats: Clonal diversity was possibly underestimated, and white British individuals and females predominated among donors. Mapped onto spike, vaccine-associated CD4 TCRs spanned it and were dominant at 160-218 and 743-854.

The table came from immunoSEQ multiplex PCR; TCRdb's copy has only in-frame clones and leaves some out. The sample holds more than 85,000 clones, around 93% seen once. V lost 0 bases, J lost 5 bases, and 3 bases stayed unmatched. Germline V gives CDR1 SGHRS, CDR2 YFSETQ. The CDR3 has 14 amino acids. The sequencing here drew on peripheral blood, taken on day 0 of AZD1222 vaccination. This receptor was obtained from an adult in good health. The chain employs TRBV5-1 and TRBJ1-2; 8 nucleotides agree with TRBD1. CDR3 sequence (DNA): TGCGCCAGCAGCTTGGGTCAGGGGGCGTATGGCTACACCTTC. This gives the protein CASSLGQGAYGYTF.